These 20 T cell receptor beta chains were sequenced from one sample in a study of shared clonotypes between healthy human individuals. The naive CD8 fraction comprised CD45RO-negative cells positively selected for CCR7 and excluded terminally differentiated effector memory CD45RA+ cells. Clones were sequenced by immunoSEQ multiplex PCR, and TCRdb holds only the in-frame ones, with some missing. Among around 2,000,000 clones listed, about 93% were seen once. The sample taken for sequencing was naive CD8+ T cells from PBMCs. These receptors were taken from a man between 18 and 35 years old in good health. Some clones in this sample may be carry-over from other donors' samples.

In DNA, the CDR3 is TGCGCCAGCAGCGACCCTGAGGGGCGTAACACTGAAGCTTTCTTT. It codes for CASSDPEGRNTEAFF. V usage is TRBV10-2 and J usage is TRBJ1-1; D is perhaps TRBD1 (5 bases). The CDR3 is 15 amino acids. Germline CDR1 WSHSY, CDR2 SAAADI. V lost 6 bases to trimming and J lost 2 bases, with 16 bases between them.

DNA for the CDR3: TGTGCCAGCAGGGGGTACTACGAGCAGTACTTC. Translation: CASRGYYEQYF. The chain employs TRBV7-9 and TRBJ2-7; D call uncertain. CDR3 length equals 11 residues. Germline V lookup: CDR1 SEHNR, CDR2 FQNEAQ (reference sequence). The V end lost 6 bases, the J end lost 3 bases, and 6 bases lay between the germline ends. Full variable domain (outside the CDR3, taken from reference TRBV7-9 and TRBJ2-7): DTGVSQNPRHKITKRGQNVTFRCDPISEHNRLYWYRQTLGQGPEFLTYFQNEAQLEKSRLLSDRFSAERPKGSFSTLEIQRTEQGDSAMYLCASRGYYEQYFGPGTRLTVT.

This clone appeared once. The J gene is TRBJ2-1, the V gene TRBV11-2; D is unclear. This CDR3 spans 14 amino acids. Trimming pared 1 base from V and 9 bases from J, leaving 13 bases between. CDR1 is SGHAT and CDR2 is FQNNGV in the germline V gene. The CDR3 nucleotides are TGTGCCAGCAGCTTAGGGCTTATTAAGGTTGAGCAGTTCTTC. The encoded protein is CASSLGLIKVEQFF.

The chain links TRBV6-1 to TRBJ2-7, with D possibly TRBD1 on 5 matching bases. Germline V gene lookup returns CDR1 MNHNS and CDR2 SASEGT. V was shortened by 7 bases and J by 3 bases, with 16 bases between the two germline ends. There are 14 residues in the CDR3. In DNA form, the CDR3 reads TGTGCCAGCACTGCGGCGGACATATACTACGAGCAGTACTTC. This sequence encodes CASTAADIYYEQYF.

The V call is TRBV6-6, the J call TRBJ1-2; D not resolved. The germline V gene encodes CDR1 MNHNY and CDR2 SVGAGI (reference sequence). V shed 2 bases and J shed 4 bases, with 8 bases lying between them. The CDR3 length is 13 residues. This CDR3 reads CASSYGGSYGYTF. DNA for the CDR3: TGTGCCAGCAGTTACGGCGGGTCCTATGGCTACACCTTC.

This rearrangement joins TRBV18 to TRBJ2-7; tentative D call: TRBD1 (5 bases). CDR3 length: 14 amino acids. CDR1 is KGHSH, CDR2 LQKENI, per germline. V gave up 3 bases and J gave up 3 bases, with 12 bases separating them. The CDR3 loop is CASSPQGSLYEQYF. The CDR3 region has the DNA TGTGCCAGCTCACCTCAGGGATCCCTCTACGAGCAGTACTTC. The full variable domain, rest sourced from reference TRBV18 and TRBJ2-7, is NAGVMQNPRHLVRRRGQEARLRCSPMKGHSHVYWYRQLPEEGLKFMVYLQKENIIDESGMPKERFSAEFPKEGPSILRIQQVVRGDSAAYFCASSPQGSLYEQYFGPGTRLTVT.

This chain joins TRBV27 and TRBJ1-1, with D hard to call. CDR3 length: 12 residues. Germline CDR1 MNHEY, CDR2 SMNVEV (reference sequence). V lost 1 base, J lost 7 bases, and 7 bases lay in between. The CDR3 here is CASSLLNGEAFF. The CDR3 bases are TGTGCCAGCAGTTTATTAAACGGTGAAGCTTTCTTT.

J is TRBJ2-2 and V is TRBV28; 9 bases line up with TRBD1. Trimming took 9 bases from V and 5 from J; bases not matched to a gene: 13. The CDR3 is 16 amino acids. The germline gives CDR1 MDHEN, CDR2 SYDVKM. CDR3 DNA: TGTGCCAGTTTGATGTGGCGGGACAGGGTGACCGGGGAGCTGTTTTTT. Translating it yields CASLMWRDRVTGELFF.

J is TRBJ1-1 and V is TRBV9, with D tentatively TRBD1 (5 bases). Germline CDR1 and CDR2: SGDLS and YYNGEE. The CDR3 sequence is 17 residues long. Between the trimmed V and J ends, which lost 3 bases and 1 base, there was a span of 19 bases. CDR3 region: CASSERGTDPWNTEAFF. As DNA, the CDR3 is TGTGCCAGCAGCGAACGGGGGACGGACCCTTGGAACACTGAAGCTTTCTTT. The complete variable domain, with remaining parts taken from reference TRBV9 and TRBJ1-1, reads DSGVTQTPKHLITATGQRVTLRCSPRSGDLSVYWYQQSLDQGLQFLIQYYNGEERAKGNILERFSAQQFPDLHSELNLSSLELGDSALYFCASSERGTDPWNTEAFFGQGTRLTVV.

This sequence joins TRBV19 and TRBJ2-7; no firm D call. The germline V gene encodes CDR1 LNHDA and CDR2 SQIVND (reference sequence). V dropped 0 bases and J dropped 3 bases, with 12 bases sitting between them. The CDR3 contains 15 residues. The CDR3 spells CASSIEADPLYEQYF. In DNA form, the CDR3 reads TGTGCCAGTAGTATAGAGGCAGACCCTCTCTACGAGCAGTACTTC.

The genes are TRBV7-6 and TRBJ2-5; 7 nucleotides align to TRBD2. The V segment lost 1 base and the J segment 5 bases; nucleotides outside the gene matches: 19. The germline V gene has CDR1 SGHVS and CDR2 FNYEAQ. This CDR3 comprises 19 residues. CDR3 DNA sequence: TGTGCCAGCAGCTTAGTCCGACCTACTCTAGCGGCCAGCGGGGAGACCCAGTACTTC. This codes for CASSLVRPTLAASGETQYF.

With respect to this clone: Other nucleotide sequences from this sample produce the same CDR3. CDR3 nucleotide sequence: TGCGCCAGCAGCCGACTAGCGGGAGGCTACAATGAGCAGTTCTTC. Protein product: CASSRLAGGYNEQFF. The chain joins TRBV4-1 to TRBJ2-1, with 13 bases lining up with TRBD2. Germline values: CDR1 MGHRA, CDR2 YSYEKL. CDR3 length equals 15 residues. The V gene end was trimmed by 4 bases and the J gene end by 3 bases; junction bases not matched to a gene: 0.

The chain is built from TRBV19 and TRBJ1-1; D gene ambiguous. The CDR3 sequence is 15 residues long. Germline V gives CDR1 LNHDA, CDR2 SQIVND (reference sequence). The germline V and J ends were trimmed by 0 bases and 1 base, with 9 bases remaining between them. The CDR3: CASSIDRGWNTEAFF. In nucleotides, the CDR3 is TGTGCCAGTAGTATAGATCGCGGTTGGAACACTGAAGCTTTCTTT.

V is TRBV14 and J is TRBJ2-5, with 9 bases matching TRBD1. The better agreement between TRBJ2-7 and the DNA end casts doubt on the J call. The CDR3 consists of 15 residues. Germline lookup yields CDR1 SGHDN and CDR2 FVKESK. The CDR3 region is CASSQVGTGWHEQYF. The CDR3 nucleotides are TGTGCCAGCAGCCAAGTAGGGACAGGGTGGCACGAGCAGTACTTC.

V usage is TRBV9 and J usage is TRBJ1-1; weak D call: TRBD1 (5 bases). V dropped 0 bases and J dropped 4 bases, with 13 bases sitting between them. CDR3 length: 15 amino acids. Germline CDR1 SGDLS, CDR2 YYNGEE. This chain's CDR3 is CASSVGGGVRTEAFF. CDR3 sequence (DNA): TGTGCCAGCAGCGTAGGGGGCGGGGTTCGCACTGAAGCTTTCTTT.

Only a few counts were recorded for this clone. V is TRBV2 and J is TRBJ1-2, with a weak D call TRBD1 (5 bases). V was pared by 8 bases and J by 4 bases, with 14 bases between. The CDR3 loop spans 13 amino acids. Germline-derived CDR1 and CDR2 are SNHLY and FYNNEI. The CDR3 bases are TGTGCCAGCCGGGGCCACGGCCCCTATGGCTACACCTTC. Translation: CASRGHGPYGYTF.

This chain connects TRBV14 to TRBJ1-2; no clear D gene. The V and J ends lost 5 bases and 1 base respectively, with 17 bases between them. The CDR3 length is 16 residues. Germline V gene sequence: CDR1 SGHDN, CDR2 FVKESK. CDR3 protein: CASSSHNFGFNYGYTF. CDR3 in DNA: TGTGCCAGCAGCTCCCATAACTTCGGGTTTAACTATGGCTACACCTTC.

CDR3 residues: CASSLGEGPASNQPQHF. DNA for the CDR3: TGTGCCAGCAGCTTAGGAGAAGGCCCCGCTAGCAATCAGCCCCAGCATTTT. The rearrangement uses TRBV7-9 and TRBJ1-5; D remains unclear. Between the trimmed V and J ends, which lost 1 base and 0 bases, there was a span of 13 bases. The CDR3 totals 17 residues. Germline CDR1 reads SEHNR; CDR2 reads FQNEAQ (reference sequence). Full variable domain (outside the CDR3, taken from reference TRBV7-9 and TRBJ1-5): DTGVSQNPRHKITKRGQNVTFRCDPISEHNRLYWYRQTLGQGPEFLTYFQNEAQLEKSRLLSDRFSAERPKGSFSTLEIQRTEQGDSAMYLCASSLGEGPASNQPQHFGDGTRLSIL.

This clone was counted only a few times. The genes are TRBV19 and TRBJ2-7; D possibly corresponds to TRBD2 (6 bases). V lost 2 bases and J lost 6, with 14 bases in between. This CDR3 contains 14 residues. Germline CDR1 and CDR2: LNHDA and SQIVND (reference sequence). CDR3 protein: CASSIMEGMVEQYF. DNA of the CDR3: TGTGCCAGTAGTATAATGGAGGGGATGGTCGAGCAGTACTTC.

Here the CDR3 reads CASSPSRSTDTQYF. The DNA for the CDR3 is TGTGCCAGCAGCCCGTCTCGAAGCACAGATACGCAGTATTTT. The chain links TRBV28 to TRBJ2-3, with no clear D. V shed 6 bases and J shed 0 bases, with 10 bases lying between them. This CDR3 is 14 amino acids long. CDR1 and CDR2 from the germline V gene are MDHEN and SYDVKM.